The next 12 T cell receptor beta chains were all read from a single sample in a study of blood T cell repertoires in COVID-19 (dated by TCRdb to the early 2020s). The method was the immunoSEQ multiplex PCR assay. TCRdb took over this immuneACCESS table, retaining in-frame rearrangements with V and J assigned. Such tables are incomplete; in checked studies, under half of the missing clones stem from an unresolved V gene, and the remainder is unexplained. The sample table holds about 200,000 clones, of which 89% were seen once. The ten largest make up roughly 6% of the sample. The specimen sequenced was peripheral blood. The source is a man in his sixties who had recovered from COVID-19.

V is TRBV7-3 and J is TRBJ2-1; 7 bases fit TRBD2. The J segment lost 8 bases and the V segment lost 4 bases, leaving 8 bases of the junction unmatched. There are 14 residues in the CDR3. CDR1 SGHTA and CDR2 FQGTGA come from the germline V gene. Here the CDR3 reads CASSSPSGSDEQFF. Here the CDR3 DNA reads TGTGCCAGCAGCTCCCCTAGCGGATCGGATGAGCAGTTCTTC.

The chain couples TRBV19 to TRBJ2-5; 10 positions agree with TRBD2. V gave up 5 bases and J gave up 0 bases; unmatched junction bases: 3. There are 15 residues in the CDR3. Germline V gene data show CDR1 as LNHDA and CDR2 as SQIVND (reference sequence). The CDR3 protein is CASSVTSGHQETQYF. The CDR3 region has the DNA TGTGCCAGTAGTGTGACTAGCGGGCACCAAGAGACCCAGTACTTC.

The rearrangement links TRBV5-1 to TRBJ2-5, with 10 bases that match TRBD2. CDR1 and CDR2 (germline): SGHRS, YFSETQ. V was pared by 4 bases and J by 4 bases, with 4 bases of the junction left unmatched. This CDR3 region has 14 residues. The CDR3 reads CASSPLAGAETQYF. The DNA for the CDR3 is TGCGCCAGCAGCCCTCTAGCGGGGGCAGAGACCCAGTACTTC. Based on the CDR3 plus reference TRBV5-1 and TRBJ2-5, the full variable domain is KAGVTQTPRYLIKTRGQQVTLSCSPISGHRSVSWYQQTPGQGLQFLFEYFSETQRNKGNFPGRFSGRQFSNSRSEMNVSTLELGDSALYLCASSPLAGAETQYFGPGTRLLVL.

The rearrangement joins TRBV11-2 to TRBJ1-4; 9 bases map to TRBD1. The J segment lost 7 bases and the V segment lost 5 bases, leaving 17 bases of the junction unmatched. Germline values: CDR1 SGHAT, CDR2 FQNNGV. The CDR3 runs to 18 residues. CDR3 residues: CASSRGPGTGSGSEKLFF. Written as DNA, the CDR3 is TGTGCCAGCAGCCGAGGCCCTGGGACAGGGAGCGGTAGTGAAAAACTGTTTTTT. Full variable domain (rest looked up from reference TRBV11-2 and TRBJ1-4): EAGVAQSPRYKIIEKRQSVAFWCNPISGHATLYWYQQILGQGPKLLIQFQNNGVVDDSQLPKDRFSAERLKGVDSTLKIQPAKLEDSAVYLCASSRGPGTGSGSEKLFFGSGTQLSVL.

V and J are TRBV5-1 and TRBJ1-4, with a possible D match to TRBD1 (5 bases). V lost 0 bases and J lost 4, with 10 bases in between. Looked up from germline, CDR1 is SGHRS and CDR2 is YFSETQ. The CDR3 sequence is 15 residues long. DNA for the CDR3: TGCGCCAGCAGCTTGGCCGGAGGGGATAATGAAAAACTGTTTTTT. Translating gives CASSLAGGDNEKLFF.

The V gene is TRBV20-1, the J gene TRBJ2-1; no firm D call. Germline V gene sequence: CDR1 DFQATT, CDR2 SNEGSKA (reference sequence). The CDR3 covers 12 residues. V lost 3 bases to trimming and J lost 13 bases, with 16 bases between them. CDR3 region: CSASKSSNFQFF. CDR3 coding DNA: TGCAGTGCTAGTAAGTCGTCTAATTTCCAGTTCTTC.

V gene TRBV4-2 combines with J gene TRBJ2-5; TRBD1 matches 8 bases. CDR3 size: 15 residues. Germline CDR1 and CDR2: LGHNA and YNFKEQ. The ends lost 2 bases at V and 5 bases at J; junction bases unmatched: 7. The CDR3 sequence: CASSQFTGGGETQYF. The CDR3 DNA follows: TGTGCCAGCAGCCAATTCACAGGGGGTGGGGAGACCCAGTACTTC.

This clone has only one observation. The rearrangement uses TRBV3-1 (or the pseudogene TRBV3-2) and TRBJ2-3, with a tentative D call TRBD2 (5 bases). Trimming pared 0 bases from V and 4 bases from J, leaving 14 bases between. CDR1 and CDR2 (germline): LGHDT, YNNKEL (reference sequence). This CDR3 spans 16 amino acids. DNA for the CDR3: TGTGCCAGCAGCCAAGAGAGAGCGCGAGCGGCAGATACGCAGTATTTT. It specifies CASSQERARAADTQYF.

The chain employs TRBV11-3 and TRBJ2-1, with D possibly being TRBD2 (6 bases). The CDR3 is 13 amino acids. Germline V CDR1 and CDR2: SGHNT, YENEEA. Trimming removed 5 bases from V and 9 bases from J, with 14 bases in between. Here the CDR3 DNA reads TGTGCCAGCAGCCCGGCTAAGGGAGGTGAGCAGTTCTTC. This translates into CASSPAKGGEQFF.

The V call is TRBV19, the J call TRBJ2-3; TRBD2 matches at 12 bases. V lost 5 bases to trimming and J lost 6 bases; unmatched junction nucleotides: 9. CDR1 LNHDA and CDR2 SQIVND come from the germline V gene (reference sequence). The CDR3 is made up of 16 amino acids. CDR3 in DNA: TGTGCCAGTAGTCCGCTAGCGGGGGGGCGGGGTGATACGCAGTATTTT. This translates into CASSPLAGGRGDTQYF.

This clone was recorded only once. The chain is built from TRBV3-1 (or the pseudogene TRBV3-2) and TRBJ1-2, with D tentatively TRBD1 (6 bases). The CDR3 is made up of 13 amino acids. Germline CDR1 reads LGHDT; CDR2 reads YNNKEL (reference sequence). Trimming shortened V by 8 bases and J by 4 bases, and 14 bases separated the two germline ends. The CDR3 DNA reads TGTGCCAGCGATTCGGGCAGGGGCTATGGCTACACCTTC. Amino acid sequence: CASDSGRGYGYTF.

This clone appeared a single time. This chain links TRBV9 with TRBJ2-7; no firm D call. The germline V gene has CDR1 SGDLS and CDR2 YYNGEE. Trimming shortened V by 4 bases and J by 2 bases, and 13 bases separated the two germline ends. The CDR3 is 14 amino acids. CDR3 in DNA: TGTGCCAGCAGCCCCTTGGGCGTGGCCTACGAGCAGTACTTC. Its translation: CASSPLGVAYEQYF.